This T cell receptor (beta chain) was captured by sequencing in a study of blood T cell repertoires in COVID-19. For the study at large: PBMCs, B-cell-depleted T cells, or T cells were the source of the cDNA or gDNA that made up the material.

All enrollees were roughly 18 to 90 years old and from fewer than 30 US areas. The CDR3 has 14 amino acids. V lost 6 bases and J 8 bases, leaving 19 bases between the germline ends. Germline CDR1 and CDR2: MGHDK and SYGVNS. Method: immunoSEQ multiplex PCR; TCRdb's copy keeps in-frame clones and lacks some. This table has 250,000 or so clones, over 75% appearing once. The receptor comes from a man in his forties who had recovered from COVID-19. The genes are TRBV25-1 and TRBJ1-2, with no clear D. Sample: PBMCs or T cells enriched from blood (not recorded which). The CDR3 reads CASRGWTSGDGYTF. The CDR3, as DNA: TGTGCCAGCAGGGGATGGACTAGTGGTGACGGCTACACCTTC.